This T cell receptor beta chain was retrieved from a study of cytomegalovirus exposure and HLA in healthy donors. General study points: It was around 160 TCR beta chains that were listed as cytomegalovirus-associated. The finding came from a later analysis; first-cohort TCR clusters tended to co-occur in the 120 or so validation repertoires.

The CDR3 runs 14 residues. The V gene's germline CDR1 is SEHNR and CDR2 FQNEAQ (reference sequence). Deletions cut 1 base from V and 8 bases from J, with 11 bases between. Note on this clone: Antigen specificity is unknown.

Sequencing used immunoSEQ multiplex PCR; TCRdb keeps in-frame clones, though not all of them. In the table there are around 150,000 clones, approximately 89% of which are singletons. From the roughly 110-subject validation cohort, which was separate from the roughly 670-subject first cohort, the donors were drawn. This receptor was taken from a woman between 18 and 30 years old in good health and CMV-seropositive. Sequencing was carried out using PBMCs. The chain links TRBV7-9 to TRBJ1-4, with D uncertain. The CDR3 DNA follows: TGTGCCAGCAGCTTAGTACCGGGATTAGAAAAACTGTTTTTT. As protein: CASSLVPGLEKLFF.